The entry below describes one T cell receptor beta chain. In the study's own analysis: Reference gene primer amplification in the assay estimated nucleated cell counts. The repertoire was sequenced with immunoSEQ multiplex PCR; TCRdb's copy has only in-frame clones and lacks some. V and J calls and clone size come straight from that table; D and trimming were deduced from the DNA. The sample records about 230,000 clones, roughly four fifths being singletons. Germline lookup yields CDR1 LNHDA and CDR2 SQIVND (reference sequence). V gave up 4 bases and J gave up 3 bases, with 10 bases separating them. The length of the CDR3 is 13 residues. The sample originates from a study of blood T cell repertoires in COVID-19. As for the study in general: The samples span acute and convalescent COVID-19 from the United States, Italy and Spain. In each case, the material was cDNA or gDNA derived from T cells, B-cell-depleted T cells, or PBMCs.

Sequencing was done on a sample of peripheral blood. This TCR was recovered from a woman between 45 and 60 years old with acute or convalescent COVID-19. The rearrangement links TRBV19 to TRBJ2-7; perhaps TRBD2 as D (5 bases). For the CDR3, the DNA is TGTGCCAGTAGTAGCGGACTGCTCTACGAGCAGTACTTC. It specifies CASSSGLLYEQYF.